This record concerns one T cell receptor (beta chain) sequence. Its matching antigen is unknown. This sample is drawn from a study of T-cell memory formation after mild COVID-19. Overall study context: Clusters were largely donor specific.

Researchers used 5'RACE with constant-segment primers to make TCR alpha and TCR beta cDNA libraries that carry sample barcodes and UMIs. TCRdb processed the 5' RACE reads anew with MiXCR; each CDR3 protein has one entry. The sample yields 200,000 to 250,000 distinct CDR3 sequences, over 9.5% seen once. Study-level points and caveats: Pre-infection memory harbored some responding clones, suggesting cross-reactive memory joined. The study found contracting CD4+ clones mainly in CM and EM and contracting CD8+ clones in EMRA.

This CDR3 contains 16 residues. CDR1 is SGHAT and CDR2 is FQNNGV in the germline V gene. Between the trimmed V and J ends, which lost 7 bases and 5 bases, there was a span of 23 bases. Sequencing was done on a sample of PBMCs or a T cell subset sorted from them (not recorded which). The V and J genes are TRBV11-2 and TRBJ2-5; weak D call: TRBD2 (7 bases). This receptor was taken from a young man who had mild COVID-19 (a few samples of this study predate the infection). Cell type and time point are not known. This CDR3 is CASNTGRGGRVETQYF. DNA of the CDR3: TGTGCCAGCAACACAGGGAGGGGGGGCCGAGTGGAGACCCAGTACTTC. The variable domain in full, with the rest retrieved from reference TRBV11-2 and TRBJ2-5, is EAGVAQSPRYKIIEKRQSVAFWCNPISGHATLYWYQQILGQGPKLLIQFQNNGVVDDSQLPKDRFSAERLKGVDSTLKIQPAKLEDSAVYLCASNTGRGGRVETQYFGPGTRLLVL.